The next 17 T cell receptor beta chains were all read from a single sample in a study of shared clonotypes between healthy human individuals (dated by TCRdb to about 2020). Library preparation was by the immunoSEQ multiplex PCR assay. Drawn from immuneACCESS, this table holds only the in-frame rearrangements with V and J called that TCRdb kept. Clones are partly lost; checked studies trace under half to an unresolved V gene and leave the rest unexplained. The sample table holds just over 2,000,000 clones, of which approximately 95% were seen once. 0.1% to 0.15% of the sample is held by the ten biggest clonotypes. The specimen was naive CD4+ T cells sorted from blood. Taken with the paper, the label for cell subset or site translates to: CD45RA+ positively selected. These receptors were collected from a man aged 18 to 35 in good health.

This clone was detected once. The CDR3 sequence: CASSLPGGNEKLFF. The CDR3 DNA reads as TGTGCCAGCAGCCTCCCGGGGGGTAATGAAAAACTGTTTTTT. The J gene is TRBJ1-4, the V gene TRBV6-6, with D possibly matching TRBD1 (5 bases). CDR3 size: 14 residues. CDR1 and CDR2 (germline): MNHNY, SVGAGI (reference sequence). Trimming removed 6 bases at V and 4 bases at J, with 12 bases between.

The rearrangement joins TRBV28 to TRBJ2-1; D unresolved. Germline values: CDR1 MDHEN, CDR2 SYDVKM. The CDR3 is 14 amino acids. V shed 8 bases and J shed 10 bases, with 21 bases lying between them. The DNA for the CDR3 is TGTGCCAGCTTTTCTCCCTCCCTCGGTGGCGAGCAGTTCTTC. It yields the protein CASFSPSLGGEQFF.

The chain links TRBV6-5 to TRBJ1-1, with TRBD1 as a possible D gene (6 bases). With 0 bases removed from V and 5 bases from J, the gap between germline ends came to 10 bases. CDR1 MNHEY and CDR2 SVGAGI come from the germline V gene. This CDR3 contains 14 residues. As DNA, the CDR3 is TGTGCCAGCAGTTACTCGCCAACAGGGACTGAAGCTTTCTTT. Amino acid sequence: CASSYSPTGTEAFF.

The chain has TRBV28 and TRBJ2-7; 9 bases line up with TRBD1. The CDR3 length is 14 residues. Unmatched junction bases numbered 6, after V lost 6 bases and J lost 3 bases. Germline-derived CDR1 and CDR2 are MDHEN and SYDVKM. In nucleotides, the CDR3 is TGTGCCAGCAGACGACAGGGGGTGAGCTACGAGCAGTACTTC. This codes for CASRRQGVSYEQYF.

CDR3 bases: TGTGCCAGCAGCCCCGGGAACTATGGCTACACCTTC. Amino acids: CASSPGNYGYTF. The V call is TRBV5-8, the J call TRBJ1-2, with D uncertain. This CDR3 has 12 amino acids. Germline assignment: CDR1 SGHTS and CDR2 YDEGEE. Trimming removed 4 bases at V and 2 bases at J, with 6 bases between.

This clone was seen just once. Additional DNA sequences in this sample encode the identical CDR3. The chain has TRBV5-1 and TRBJ1-3; TRBD1 agrees at 7 bases. The germline CDR1 and CDR2 sequences are SGHRS and YFSETQ. The CDR3 length is 15 residues. V lost 0 bases and J lost 0; bases outside the gene matches: 0. CDR3 region: CASSLEGASGNTIYF. The CDR3 nucleotides read TGCGCCAGCAGCTTGGAGGGGGCCTCTGGAAACACCATATATTTT.

V gene TRBV18 combines with J gene TRBJ2-1; 7 bases line up with TRBD2. The CDR3 sequence is 15 residues long. The germline V gene has CDR1 KGHSH and CDR2 LQKENI. Trimming removed 6 bases from V and 3 bases from J; junction bases left unmatched: 8. CDR3 in DNA: TGTGCCAGCTCCCCGAAGCGGGATCGCTACAATGAGCAGTTCTTC. Translated: CASSPKRDRYNEQFF.

This sequence joins TRBV19 and TRBJ1-5, with 7 bases that match TRBD1. The CDR3 spans 14 residues. CDR1 and CDR2 from the germline V gene are LNHDA and SQIVND (reference sequence). V shed 6 bases, J shed 7 bases, and the junction held 9 bases outside the gene matches. CDR3 in amino acids: CASRTQGSEQPQHF. The CDR3 DNA reads TGTGCCAGTAGAACACAGGGGTCAGAACAGCCCCAGCATTTT.

The chain couples TRBV7-2 to TRBJ2-1; D unclear. The ends were cut back, 4 bases at V and 9 bases at J, with 7 bases in the middle. The CDR3 sequence is 11 residues long. Germline loops: CDR1 SGHTA, CDR2 FQGNSA. The CDR3 here is CASSSYFEQFF. The CDR3 DNA sequence: TGTGCCAGCAGCTCCTACTTTGAGCAGTTCTTC. The full variable domain, in which reference TRBV7-2 and TRBJ2-1 provide the parts outside the CDR3, is GAGVSQSPSNKVTEKGKDVELRCDPISGHTALYWYRQSLGQGLEFLIYFQGNSAPDKSGLPSDRFSAERTGGSVSTLTIQRTQQEDSAVYLCASSSYFEQFFGPGTRLTVL.

Comments on this clone: This same CDR3 is encoded by further DNA sequences in the sample. The chain combines TRBV28 with TRBJ2-7; perhaps TRBD1 as D (6 bases). The V end was cut by 1 base, the J end by 2 bases, with 9 bases between. Germline assignment: CDR1 MDHEN and CDR2 SYDVKM. The CDR3 sequence is 14 residues long. CDR3 DNA sequence: TGTGCCAGCAGTTTATCGGACAGACCCTACGAGCAGTACTTC. Protein: CASSLSDRPYEQYF.

J is TRBJ2-2 and V is TRBV10-3, with D hard to call. The ends were cut back, 6 bases at V and 6 bases at J, with 8 bases in the middle. The CDR3 extends over 12 amino acids. Germline V gene sequence: CDR1 ENHRY, CDR2 SYGVKD. The CDR3 reads CAIRGNAGELFF. CDR3 nucleotides: TGTGCCATCAGAGGCAATGCCGGGGAGCTGTTTTTT.

This rearrangement joins TRBV28 to TRBJ2-2; 12 positions agree with TRBD1. The CDR3 runs to 15 residues. Germline trimming cut 8 bases from V and 13 bases from J; bases unmatched to any gene: 14. Germline V gene data show CDR1 as MDHEN and CDR2 as SYDVKM. The CDR3 DNA reads as TGTGCCAGCGGAGGGGACAGGGGGCCCTTAGGTGTGCTGTTTTTT. This sequence encodes CASGGDRGPLGVLFF.

This clone was seen just once. This chain connects TRBV7-2 to TRBJ2-2; no clear D. V was shortened by 0 bases and J by 4 bases, with 6 bases between the two germline ends. CDR3 length: 14 amino acids. Germline V CDR1 and CDR2: SGHTA, FQGNSA. The CDR3: CASSLAPATGELFF. The CDR3 DNA reads TGTGCCAGCAGCTTAGCTCCTGCCACCGGGGAGCTGTTTTTT.

A single count supports this clone. The chain joins TRBV7-3 to TRBJ1-5, with TRBD1 as a possible D gene (6 bases). With 5 bases removed from V and 6 bases from J, the gap between germline ends came to 17 bases. The CDR3 loop spans 15 amino acids. CDR1 and CDR2 from the germline V gene are SGHTA and FQGTGA. In DNA, the CDR3 is TGTGCCAGCAGCCCACCGGGACACAACTGTCAGCCCCAGCATTTT. As protein: CASSPPGHNCQPQHF.

V usage is TRBV6-6 and J usage is TRBJ1-6; D is ambiguous. CDR1 and CDR2 from the germline V gene are MNHNY and SVGAGI (reference sequence). This CDR3 is built from 14 residues. Trimming stripped 5 bases from V and 9 bases from J, with 14 bases between. CDR3 nucleotide sequence: TGTGCCAGCAGTCCCACGGTGGGTGGTTCACCCCTCCACTTT. This translates into CASSPTVGGSPLHF.

A single count supports this clone. It may be a read error: a sequence one base away is much more abundant. The chain links TRBV7-8 to TRBJ1-1, with D possibly being TRBD1 (5 bases). Deletions cut 4 bases from V and 7 bases from J, with 10 bases between. CDR1 is SGHVS and CDR2 is FQNEAQ in the germline V gene. The CDR3 length is 12 residues. The CDR3 nucleotides read TGTGCCAGCAGCTCCCGGACAAGTGAAGCTTTCTTT. Protein product: CASSSRTSEAFF.

The genes are TRBV10-3 and TRBJ1-1; maybe TRBD1 (6 bases). There are 14 residues in the CDR3. Trimming left V 2 bases short and J 4 bases short, with 11 bases between. Germline V CDR1 and CDR2: ENHRY, SYGVKD. This CDR3 reads CAISEQGHSTEAFF. Written as DNA, the CDR3 is TGTGCCATCAGTGAGCAGGGACATTCCACTGAAGCTTTCTTT.